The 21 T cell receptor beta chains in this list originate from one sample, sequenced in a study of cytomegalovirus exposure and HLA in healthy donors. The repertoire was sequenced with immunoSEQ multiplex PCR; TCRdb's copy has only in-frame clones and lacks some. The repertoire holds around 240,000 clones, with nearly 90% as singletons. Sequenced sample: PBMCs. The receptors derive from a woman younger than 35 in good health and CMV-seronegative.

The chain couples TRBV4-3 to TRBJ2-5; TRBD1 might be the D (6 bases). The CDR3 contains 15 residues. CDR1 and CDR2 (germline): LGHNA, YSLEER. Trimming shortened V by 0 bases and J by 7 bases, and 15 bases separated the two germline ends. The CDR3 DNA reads TGCGCCAGCAGCCAAGATCAGGGGAATTCGGGGACCCAGTACTTC. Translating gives CASSQDQGNSGTQYF.

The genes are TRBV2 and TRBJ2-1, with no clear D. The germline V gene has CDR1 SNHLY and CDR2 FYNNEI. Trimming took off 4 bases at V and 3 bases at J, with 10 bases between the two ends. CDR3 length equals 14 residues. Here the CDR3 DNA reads TGTGCCAGCAGTGCCCTAACAGTCTACAATGAGCAGTTCTTC. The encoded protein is CASSALTVYNEQFF.

The CDR3 spells CAWEPGLTQETQYF. The CDR3 DNA reads as TGTGCCTGGGAGCCGGGTCTTACTCAAGAGACCCAGTACTTC. J is TRBJ2-5 and V is TRBV30; D remains unclear. The CDR3 has 14 residues. Deletions cut 5 bases from V and 2 bases from J, with 15 bases between. The V gene's germline CDR1 is GTSNPN and CDR2 SVGIG (reference sequence).

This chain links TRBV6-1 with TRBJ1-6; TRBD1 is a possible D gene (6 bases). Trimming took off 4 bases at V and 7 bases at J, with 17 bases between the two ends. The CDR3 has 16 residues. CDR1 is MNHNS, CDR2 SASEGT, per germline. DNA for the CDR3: TGTGCCAGCAGTGTGCAGGTGGCAGGGGCCAATTCACCCCTCCACTTT. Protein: CASSVQVAGANSPLHF.

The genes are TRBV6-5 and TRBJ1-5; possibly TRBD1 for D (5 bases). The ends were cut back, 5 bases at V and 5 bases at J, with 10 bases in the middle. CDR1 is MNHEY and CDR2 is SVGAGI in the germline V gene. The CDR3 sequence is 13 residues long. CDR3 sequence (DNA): TGTGCCAGCAGTGGCACGGGGGATCAGCCCCAGCATTTT. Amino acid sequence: CASSGTGDQPQHF.

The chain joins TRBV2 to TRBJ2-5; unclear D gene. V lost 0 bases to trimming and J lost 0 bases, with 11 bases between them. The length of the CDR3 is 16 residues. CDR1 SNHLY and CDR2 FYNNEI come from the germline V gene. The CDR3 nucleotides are TGTGCCAGCAGTGAAGCTTGGCTAGAGTACCAAGAGACCCAGTACTTC. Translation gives CASSEAWLEYQETQYF.

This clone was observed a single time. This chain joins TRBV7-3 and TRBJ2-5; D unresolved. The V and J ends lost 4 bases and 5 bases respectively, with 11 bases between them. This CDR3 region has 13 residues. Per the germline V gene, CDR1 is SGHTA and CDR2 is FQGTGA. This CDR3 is CASSSTTRETQYF. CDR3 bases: TGTGCCAGCAGCTCAACTACCAGGGAGACCCAGTACTTC.

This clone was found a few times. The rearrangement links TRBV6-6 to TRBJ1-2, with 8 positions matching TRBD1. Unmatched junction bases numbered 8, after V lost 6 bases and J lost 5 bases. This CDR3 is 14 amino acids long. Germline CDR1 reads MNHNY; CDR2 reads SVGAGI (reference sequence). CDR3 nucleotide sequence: TGTGCCAGCAGATTCAGGGACAGGACTTATGGCTACACCTTC. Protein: CASRFRDRTYGYTF.

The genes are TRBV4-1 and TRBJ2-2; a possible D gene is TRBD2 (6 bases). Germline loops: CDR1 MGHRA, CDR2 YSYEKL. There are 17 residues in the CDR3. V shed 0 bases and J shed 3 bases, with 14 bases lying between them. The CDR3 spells CASSQEGPGVDTGELFF. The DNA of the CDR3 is TGCGCCAGCAGCCAAGAGGGTCCGGGGGTCGACACCGGGGAGCTGTTTTTT.

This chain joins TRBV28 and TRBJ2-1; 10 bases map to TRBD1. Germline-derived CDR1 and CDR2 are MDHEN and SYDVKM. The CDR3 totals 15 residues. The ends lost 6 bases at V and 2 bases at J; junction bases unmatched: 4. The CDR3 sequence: CASSQTGGTYNEQFF. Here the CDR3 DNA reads TGTGCCAGCAGCCAGACAGGGGGCACCTACAATGAGCAGTTCTTC.

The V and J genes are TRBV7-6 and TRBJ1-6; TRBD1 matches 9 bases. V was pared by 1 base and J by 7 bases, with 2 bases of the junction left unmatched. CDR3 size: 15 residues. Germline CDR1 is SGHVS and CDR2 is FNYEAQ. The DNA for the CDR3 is TGTGCCAGCAGCTTAGAGGACAGGGGCAATTCACCCCTCCACTTT. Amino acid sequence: CASSLEDRGNSPLHF.

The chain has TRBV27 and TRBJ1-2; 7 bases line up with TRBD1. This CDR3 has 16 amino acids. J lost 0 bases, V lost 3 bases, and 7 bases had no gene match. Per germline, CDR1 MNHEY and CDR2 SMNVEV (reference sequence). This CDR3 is CASSFRGDSSNYGYTF. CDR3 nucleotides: TGTGCCAGCAGTTTTCGAGGGGACAGTTCTAACTATGGCTACACCTTC.

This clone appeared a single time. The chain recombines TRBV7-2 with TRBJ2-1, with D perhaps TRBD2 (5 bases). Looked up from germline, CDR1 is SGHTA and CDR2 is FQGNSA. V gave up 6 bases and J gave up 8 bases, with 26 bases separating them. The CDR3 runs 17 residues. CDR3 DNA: TGTGCCAGCAGTTCTCCAAGCGGCGGCAGGTCGCTCCATGAGCAGTTCTTC. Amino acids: CASSSPSGGRSLHEQFF.

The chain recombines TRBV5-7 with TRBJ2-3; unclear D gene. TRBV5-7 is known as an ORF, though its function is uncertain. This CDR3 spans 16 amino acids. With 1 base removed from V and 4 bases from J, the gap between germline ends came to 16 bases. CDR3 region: CASSLSLLNSADTQYF. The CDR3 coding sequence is TGTGCCAGCAGCTTGAGTTTATTGAATTCGGCAGATACGCAGTATTTT.

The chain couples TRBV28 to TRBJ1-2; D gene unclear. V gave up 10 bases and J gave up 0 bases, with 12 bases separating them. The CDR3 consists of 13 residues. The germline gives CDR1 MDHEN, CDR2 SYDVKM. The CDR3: CATHSQTNYGYTF. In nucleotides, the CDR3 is TGTGCCACCCACAGTCAGACTAACTATGGCTACACCTTC.

The CDR3 coding sequence is TGTGCCAGCAGCTTCAGGGGGCCCTGGTATAATTCACCCCTCCACTTT. This gives the protein CASSFRGPWYNSPLHF. V and J are TRBV7-2 and TRBJ1-6, with 8 nucleotides matching TRBD1. With V trimmed by 3 bases and J by 4 bases, 5 bases remained unmatched. Germline values: CDR1 SGHTA, CDR2 FQGNSA. CDR3 length: 16 residues.

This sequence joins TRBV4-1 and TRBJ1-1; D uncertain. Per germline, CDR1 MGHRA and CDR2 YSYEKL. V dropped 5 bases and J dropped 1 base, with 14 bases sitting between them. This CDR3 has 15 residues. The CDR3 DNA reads TGCGCCAGCAGCTCCCACGAGGCACAGAACACTGAAGCTTTCTTT. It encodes CASSSHEAQNTEAFF.

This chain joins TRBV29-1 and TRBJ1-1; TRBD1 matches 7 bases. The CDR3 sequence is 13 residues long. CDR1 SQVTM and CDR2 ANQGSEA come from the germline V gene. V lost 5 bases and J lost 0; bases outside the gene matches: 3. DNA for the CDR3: TGCAGCGTTACTGGGACAGTGAACACTGAAGCTTTCTTT. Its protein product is CSVTGTVNTEAFF. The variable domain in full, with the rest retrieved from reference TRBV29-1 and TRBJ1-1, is SAVISQKPSRDICQRGTSLTIQCQVDSQVTMMFWYRQQPGQSLTLIATANQGSEATYESGFVIDKFPISRPNLTFSTLTVSNMSPEDSSIYLCSVTGTVNTEAFFGQGTRLTVV.

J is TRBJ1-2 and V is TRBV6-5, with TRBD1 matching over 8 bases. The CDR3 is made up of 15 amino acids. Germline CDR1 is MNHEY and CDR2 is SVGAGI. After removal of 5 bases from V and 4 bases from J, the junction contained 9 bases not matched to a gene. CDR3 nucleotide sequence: TGTGCCAGCAGTCAACCGGGACAGGCGATCTATGGCTACACCTTC. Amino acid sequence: CASSQPGQAIYGYTF.

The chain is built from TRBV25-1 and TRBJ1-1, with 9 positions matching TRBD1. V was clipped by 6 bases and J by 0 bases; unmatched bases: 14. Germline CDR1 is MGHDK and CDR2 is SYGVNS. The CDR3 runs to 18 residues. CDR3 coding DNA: TGTGCCAGCAGACCGAGGGCCGGGACAGGGTCGATGAACACTGAAGCTTTCTTT. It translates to CASRPRAGTGSMNTEAFF.

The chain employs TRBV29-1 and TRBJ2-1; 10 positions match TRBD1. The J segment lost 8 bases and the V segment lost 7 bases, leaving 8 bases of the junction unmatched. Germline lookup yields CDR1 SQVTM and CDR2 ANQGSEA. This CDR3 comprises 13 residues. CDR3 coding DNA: TGCAGCGCAGAGGGACAGGGGTTGTATGAGCAGTTCTTC. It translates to CSAEGQGLYEQFF.